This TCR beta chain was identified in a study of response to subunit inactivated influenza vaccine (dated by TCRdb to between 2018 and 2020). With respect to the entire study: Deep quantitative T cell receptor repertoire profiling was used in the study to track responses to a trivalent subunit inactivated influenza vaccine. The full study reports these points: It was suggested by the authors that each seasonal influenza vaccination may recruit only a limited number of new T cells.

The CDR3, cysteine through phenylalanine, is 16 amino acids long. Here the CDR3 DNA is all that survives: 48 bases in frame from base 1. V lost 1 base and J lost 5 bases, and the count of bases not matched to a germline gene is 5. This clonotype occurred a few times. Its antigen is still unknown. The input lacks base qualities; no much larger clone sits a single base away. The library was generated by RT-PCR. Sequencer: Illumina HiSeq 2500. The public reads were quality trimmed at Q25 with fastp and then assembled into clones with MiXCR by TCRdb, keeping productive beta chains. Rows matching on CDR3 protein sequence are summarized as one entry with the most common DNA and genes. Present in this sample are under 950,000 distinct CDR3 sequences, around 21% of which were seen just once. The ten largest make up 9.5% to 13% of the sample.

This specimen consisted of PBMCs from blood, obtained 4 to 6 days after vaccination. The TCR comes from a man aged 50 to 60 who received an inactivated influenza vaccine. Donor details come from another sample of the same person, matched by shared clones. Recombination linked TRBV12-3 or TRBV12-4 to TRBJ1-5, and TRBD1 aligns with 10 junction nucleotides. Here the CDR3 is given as CASSLEGQGNYQPQHF. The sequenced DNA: TGTGCCAGCAGTTTAGAGGGACAGGGGAACTATCAGCCCCAGCATTTT.